The 2 T cell receptor beta chains below come from one sample, sequenced in a study of regulatory T cells in long-lasting Graves disease. Assembly of TCR beta libraries relied on iRepertoire HTBI primers together with Arm-PCR of CDR3 regions. TCRdb redid the calling of the multiplex PCR reads with MiXCR, one entry per CDR3 protein. The sample gives over 300,000 distinct CDR3 sequences, around 20% of which show up once; 25% to 30% is in the top ten. Noted time point: persistent/refractory GD, antithyroid drugs over 5 years with positive TRAb. PBMC RNA served as the TCR library source. The sample here was peripheral blood mononuclear cells (PBMCs), taken when the disease was refractory, from a patient treated with antithyroid drugs. These receptors all come from a female donor with Graves disease.

Ten or more counts support this clonotype. CDR3 sequence: CASRPDSPMRYTF. CDR3 DNA sequence: TGTGCCAGCAGACCGGACAGCCCTATGCGCTACACCTTC. The J gene is TRBJ1-2, the V gene TRBV6-1; a possible D gene is TRBD1 (6 bases). With 6 bases removed from V and 9 bases from J, the gap between germline ends came to 17 bases. This CDR3 comprises 13 residues. CDR1 is MNHNS, CDR2 SASEGT, per germline.

This clonotype turned up a few times. The chain recombines TRBV5-1 with TRBJ1-2; 9 nucleotides agree with TRBD1. The germline CDR1 and CDR2 sequences are SGHRS and YFSETQ. With 4 bases clipped from V and 7 bases from J, the junction kept 14 bases outside the gene matches. The CDR3 contains 16 residues. CDR3 region: CASSPGSTGGVGGYTF. Here the CDR3 DNA reads TGCGCCAGCAGCCCTGGCTCGACAGGGGGAGTAGGTGGCTACACCTTC.